The entry that follows covers one TCR beta chain sequence. What it recognizes is unknown. Germline V gene data show CDR1 as MDHEN and CDR2 as SYDVKM. V gave up 2 bases and J gave up 7 bases; unmatched junction bases: 12. CDR3 size: 16 residues. The data were taken from a study of shared clonotypes between healthy human individuals. Points from the study as a whole: Sorted-subset sequencing was shown by rarefaction to be incomplete despite large depth. Compared with memory subsets, naive subsets generally had larger estimated richness.

The method was immunoSEQ multiplex PCR; TCRdb's version includes in-frame clones alone and lacks a portion of them. Of fewer than 1.4 million clones in the sample, 75% to 80% were seen once. V and J are TRBV28 and TRBJ2-3, with 7 bases aligning to TRBD2. Sequencing input: memory CD4+ T cells from PBMCs. Subset indicated: CD45RA-negative fraction. The sequence was collected from a man between 18 and 35 years old in good health. Some clones in this sample may be carry-over from other donors' samples. The CDR3 here is CASSLNGAGVQNTQYF. The CDR3 region has the DNA TGTGCCAGCAGTTTAAATGGGGCGGGAGTGCAGAATACGCAGTATTTT.